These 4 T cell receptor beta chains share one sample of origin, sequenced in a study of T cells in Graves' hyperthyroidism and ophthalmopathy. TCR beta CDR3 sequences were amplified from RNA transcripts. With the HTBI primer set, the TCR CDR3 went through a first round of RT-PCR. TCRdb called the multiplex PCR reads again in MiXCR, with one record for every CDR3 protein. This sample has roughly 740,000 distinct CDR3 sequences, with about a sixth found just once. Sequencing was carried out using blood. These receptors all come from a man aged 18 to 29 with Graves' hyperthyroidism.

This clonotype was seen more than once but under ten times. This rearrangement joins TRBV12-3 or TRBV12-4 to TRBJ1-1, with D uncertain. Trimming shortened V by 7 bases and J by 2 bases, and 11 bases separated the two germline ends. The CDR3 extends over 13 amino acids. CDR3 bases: TGTGCCAGCACCCCGTTTGGAAACACTGAAGCTTTCTTT. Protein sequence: CASTPFGNTEAFF.

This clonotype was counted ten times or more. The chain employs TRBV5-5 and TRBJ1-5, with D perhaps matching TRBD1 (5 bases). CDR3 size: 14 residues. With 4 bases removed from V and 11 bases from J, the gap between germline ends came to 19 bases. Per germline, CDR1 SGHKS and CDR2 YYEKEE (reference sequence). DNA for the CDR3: TGTGCCAGCAGCACCGGAACATCGGGAGGGGCCCAGCATTTT. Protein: CASSTGTSGGAQHF.

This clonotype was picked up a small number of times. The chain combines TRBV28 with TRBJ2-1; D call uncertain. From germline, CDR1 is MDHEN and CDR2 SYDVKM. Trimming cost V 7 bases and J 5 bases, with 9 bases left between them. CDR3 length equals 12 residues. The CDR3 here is CASMDRNNEQFF. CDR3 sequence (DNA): TGTGCCAGCATGGATAGGAACAATGAGCAGTTCTTC. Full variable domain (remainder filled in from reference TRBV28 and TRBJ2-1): DVKVTQSSRYLVKRTGEKVFLECVQDMDHENMFWYRQDPGLGLRLIYFSYDVKMKEKGDIPEGYSVSREKKERFSLILESASTNQTSMYLCASMDRNNEQFFGPGTRLTVL.

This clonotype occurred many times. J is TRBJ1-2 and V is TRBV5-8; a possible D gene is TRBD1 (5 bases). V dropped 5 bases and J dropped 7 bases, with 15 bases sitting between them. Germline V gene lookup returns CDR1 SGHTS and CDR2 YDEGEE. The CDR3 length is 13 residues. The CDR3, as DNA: TGTGCCAGCAGACTGCAGGGACCGCCTGGCTACACCTTC. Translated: CASRLQGPPGYTF. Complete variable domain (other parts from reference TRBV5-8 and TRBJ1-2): EAGVTQSPTHLIKTRGQQATLRCSPISGHTSVYWYQQALGLGLQFLLWYDEGEERNRGNFPPRFSGRQFPNYSSELNVNALELEDSALYLCASRLQGPPGYTFGSGTRLTVV.